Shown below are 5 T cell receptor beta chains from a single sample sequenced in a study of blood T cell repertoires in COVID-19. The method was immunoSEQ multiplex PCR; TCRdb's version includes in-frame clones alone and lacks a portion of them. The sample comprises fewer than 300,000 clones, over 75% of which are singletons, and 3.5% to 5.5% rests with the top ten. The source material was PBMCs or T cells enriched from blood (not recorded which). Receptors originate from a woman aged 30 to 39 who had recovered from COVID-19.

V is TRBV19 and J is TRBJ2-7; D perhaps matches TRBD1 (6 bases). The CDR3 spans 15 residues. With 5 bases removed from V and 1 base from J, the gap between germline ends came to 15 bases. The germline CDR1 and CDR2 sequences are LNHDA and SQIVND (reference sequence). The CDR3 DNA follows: TGTGCCAGTAGTGCCCTGTTGGACAGATCCTACGAGCAGTACTTC. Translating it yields CASSALLDRSYEQYF.

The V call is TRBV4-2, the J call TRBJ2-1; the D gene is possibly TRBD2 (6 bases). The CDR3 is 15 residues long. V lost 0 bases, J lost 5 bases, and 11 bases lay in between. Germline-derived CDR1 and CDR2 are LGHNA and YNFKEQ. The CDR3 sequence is CASSQDVSGNNEQFF. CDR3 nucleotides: TGTGCCAGCAGCCAAGATGTTAGCGGAAACAATGAGCAGTTCTTC.

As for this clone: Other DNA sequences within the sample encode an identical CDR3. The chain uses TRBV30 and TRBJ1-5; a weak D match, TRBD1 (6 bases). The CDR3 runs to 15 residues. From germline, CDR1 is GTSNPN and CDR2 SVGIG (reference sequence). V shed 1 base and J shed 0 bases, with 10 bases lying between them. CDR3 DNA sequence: TGTGCCTGGAGTGGGGGCAGGGGTAGCAATCAGCCCCAGCATTTT. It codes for CAWSGGRGSNQPQHF.

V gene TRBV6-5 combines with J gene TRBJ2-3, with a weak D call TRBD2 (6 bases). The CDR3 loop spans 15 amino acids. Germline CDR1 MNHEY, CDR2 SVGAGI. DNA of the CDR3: TGTGGGGCGGGGTTCGCAGGGAAATCCACAGATACGCAGTATTTT. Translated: CGAGFAGKSTDTQYF.

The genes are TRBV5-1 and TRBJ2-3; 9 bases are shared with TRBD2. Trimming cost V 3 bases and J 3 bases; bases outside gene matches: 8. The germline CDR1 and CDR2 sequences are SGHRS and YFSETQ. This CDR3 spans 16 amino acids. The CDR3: CASSSRGTSLTDTQYF. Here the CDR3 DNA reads TGCGCCAGCAGCTCGAGGGGGACTAGCTTGACAGATACGCAGTATTTT.